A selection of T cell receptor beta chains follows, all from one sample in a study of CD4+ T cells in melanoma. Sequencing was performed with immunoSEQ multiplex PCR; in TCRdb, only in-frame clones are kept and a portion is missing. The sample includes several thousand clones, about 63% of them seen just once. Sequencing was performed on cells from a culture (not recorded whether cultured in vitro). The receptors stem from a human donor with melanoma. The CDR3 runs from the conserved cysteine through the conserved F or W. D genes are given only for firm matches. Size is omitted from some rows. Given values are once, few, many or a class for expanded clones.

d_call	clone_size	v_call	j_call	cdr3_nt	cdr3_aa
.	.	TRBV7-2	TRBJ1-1	TGTGCCAGCAGCCCCCCAGAAGCTTTCTTT	CASSPPEAFF
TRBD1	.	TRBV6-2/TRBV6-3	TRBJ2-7	TGTGCCAGCAGCTCCAGTCCGGGACAGATCGACGAGCAGTACTTC	CASSSSPGQIDEQYF
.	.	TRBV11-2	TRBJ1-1	TGTGCCAGCAGCTACGAGGACACTGAAGCTTTCTTT	CASSYEDTEAFF
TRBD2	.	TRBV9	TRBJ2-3	TGTGCCAGCAGCGACGGGGGGAACACAACAGATACGCAGTATTTT	CASSDGGNTTDTQYF
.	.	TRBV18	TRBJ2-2	TGTGCCAGCTCGCCGGGACTGCAGAACACCGGGGAGCTGTTTTTT	CASSPGLQNTGELFF
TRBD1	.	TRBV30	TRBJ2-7	TGTGCCTGGGTGGGACAGTTCTCCTACGAGCAGTACTTC	CAWVGQFSYEQYF
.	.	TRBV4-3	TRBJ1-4	TGCGCCAGCAGCCAAGGAGGGTCGACTAATGAAAAACTGTTTTTT	CASSQGGSTNEKLFF
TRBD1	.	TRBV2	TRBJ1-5	TGTGCCAGCATGAGGGACAGAACGAGCAATCAGCCCCAGCATTTT	CASMRDRTSNQPQHF
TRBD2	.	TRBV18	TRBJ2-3	TGTGCCAGCTCTCTCTTCGCCCGGGGGGGCCGGGTAGATACGCAGTATTTT	CASSLFARGGRVDTQYF
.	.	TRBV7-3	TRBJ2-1	TGTGCCAGCAGCTTAGCAAATAATGAGCAGTTCTTC	CASSLANNEQFF
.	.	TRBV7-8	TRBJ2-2	TGTGCCAGCAGCTTAGTGTTGGTCGCGAACGGCGGGGAGCTGTTTTTT	CASSLVLVANGGELFF
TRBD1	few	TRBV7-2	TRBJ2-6	TGTGCCAGCAGCCTCCAGACAGGGTCTGGGGCCAACGTCCTGACTTTC	CASSLQTGSGANVLTF
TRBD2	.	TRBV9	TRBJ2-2	TGTGCCAGCAGCGAGACTAGCGGGGGGGCTAACGGTCCCGGGGAGCTGTTTTTT	CASSETSGGANGPGELFF
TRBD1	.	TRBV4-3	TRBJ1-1	TGCGCCAGCAGCCAAGAGGGCAGGGGGTCTGAAGCTTTCTTT	CASSQEGRGSEAFF
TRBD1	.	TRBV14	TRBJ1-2	TGTGCCAGCAGCGGGGACAGGGGTGTCGGTGGCTACACCTTC	CASSGDRGVGGYTF
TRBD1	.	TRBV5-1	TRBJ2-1	TGCGCCAGCAGCGTGGGACAGCACAATGAGCAGTTCTTC	CASSVGQHNEQFF
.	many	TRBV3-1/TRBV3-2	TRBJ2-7	TGTGCCAGCAGCCGAGAGTCGGACTCATTCTGGGTAGAGCAGTACTTC	CASSRESDSFWVEQYF
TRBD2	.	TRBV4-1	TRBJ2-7	TGCGCCAGCAGCCAAGGTCGGGGGGAAAGGTCCTACGAGCAGTACTTC	CASSQGRGERSYEQYF
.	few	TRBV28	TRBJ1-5	TGTGCCAGCAGTTTAAGGGGGTTCGATAGCAATCAGCCCCAGCATTTT	CASSLRGFDSNQPQHF
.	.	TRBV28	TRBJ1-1	TGTGCCAGCAGTCCCCTAGCGCTGACCCAGGGCGAACATTCTGAAGCTTTCTTT	CASSPLALTQGEHSEAFF
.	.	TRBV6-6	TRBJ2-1	TGTGCCAGCAGTCCAACCAGGGGTGTCTACAATGAGCAGTTCTTC	CASSPTRGVYNEQFF
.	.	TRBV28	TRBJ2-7	TGTGCCAGCAGTAAGGTAGGGTCGGGGGAGCAGTACTTC	CASSKVGSGEQYF